A single sample is the source of the 26 T cell receptor beta chains below, sequenced in a study of blood T cells in healthy people across ages (dated by TCRdb to 2014 to 2015). Receptor amplification or capture employed 5' RACE. The instrument given in TCRdb is Illumina HiSeq 2500. A second PCR of about 7 to 12 cycles was run with a J-beta primer mix and a sample-barcoded 5' primer. TCRdb redid the processing of the public reads, applying fastp at Q25 and MiXCR, and retained in-frame beta chains. CDR3 protein duplicates are merged, each entry listing the most common genes and DNA. A total of some 1.5 million distinct CDR3 sequences appear in this sample, approximately 43% of them only once. The top ten clones comprise 4% of the sample. Source material: blood. These receptors were collected from a woman younger than 35 in good health.

The chain uses TRBV4-3 and TRBJ2-5; the D gene is possibly TRBD1 (5 bases). This CDR3 contains 15 residues. Germline-derived CDR1 and CDR2 are LGHNA and YSLEER. Trimming removed 0 bases at V and 11 bases at J, with 19 bases between. The CDR3: CASSQDPSSGNEQYF. CDR3 coding DNA: TGCGCCAGCAGCCAAGATCCCAGCTCAGGGAATGAGCAGTACTTC.

The chain uses TRBV20-1 and TRBJ2-3, with D perhaps TRBD2 (6 bases). The CDR3 consists of 14 residues. Trimming shortened V by 3 bases and J by 3 bases, and 13 bases separated the two germline ends. CDR1 is DFQATT and CDR2 is SNEGSKA in the germline V gene (reference sequence). CDR3 amino acids: CSARGRSDTDTQYF. Written as DNA, the CDR3 is TGCAGTGCTAGGGGGAGGAGTGATACAGATACGCAGTATTTT.

The V and J genes are TRBV7-9 and TRBJ2-7, with 8 bases identical to TRBD1. J was trimmed by 2 bases and V by 5 bases; bases with no gene match: 5. Germline V lookup: CDR1 SEHNR, CDR2 FQNEAQ (reference sequence). The CDR3 is made up of 14 amino acids. The CDR3 sequence is CASSTTGVPYEQYF. The CDR3 coding sequence is TGTGCCAGCAGCACGACAGGGGTTCCCTACGAGCAGTACTTC.

This clonotype was counted a few times. V is TRBV28 and J is TRBJ2-7; D is perhaps TRBD2 (5 bases). The germline V gene encodes CDR1 MDHEN and CDR2 SYDVKM. The CDR3 runs to 14 residues. V was shortened by 7 bases and J by 3 bases, with 16 bases between the two germline ends. The CDR3 sequence is CASNSAPSLYEQYF. The CDR3 DNA follows: TGTGCCAGCAACTCAGCCCCTAGCCTCTACGAGCAGTACTTC.

V gene TRBV20-1 combines with J gene TRBJ1-2; possible D gene TRBD1, 6 bases. V was pared by 6 bases and J by 4 bases, with 18 bases between. Germline CDR1 is DFQATT and CDR2 is SNEGSKA (reference sequence). The CDR3 length is 14 residues. The CDR3 loop is CSAPAWTAFYGYTF. DNA for the CDR3: TGCAGTGCACCGGCCTGGACAGCCTTCTATGGCTACACCTTC.

In this sample, this clonotype turned up once. The chain recombines TRBV12-3 or TRBV12-4 with TRBJ2-6; TRBD1 aligns across 8 bases. Losses at the gene ends were 3 bases for V and 1 base for J; bases not matched to a gene: 8. The CDR3 spans 18 residues. This CDR3 reads CASSLVRDRRSGANVLTF. The CDR3 bases are TGTGCCAGCAGTTTGGTCAGGGACAGGCGGTCTGGGGCCAACGTCCTGACTTTC.

The V and J genes are TRBV27 and TRBJ2-4; D is undetermined. Trimming pared 4 bases from V and 0 bases from J, leaving 7 bases between. CDR1 is MNHEY and CDR2 is SMNVEV in the germline V gene (reference sequence). The CDR3 extends over 14 amino acids. CDR3 sequence: CASSSMLAKNIQYF. The CDR3 DNA is TGTGCCAGCAGTTCCATGCTAGCCAAAAACATTCAGTACTTC.

This clonotype has just a few counts. The chain couples TRBV6-5 to TRBJ2-1, with 12 bases aligning to TRBD2. CDR1 is MNHEY, CDR2 SVGAGI, per germline. The CDR3 covers 15 residues. J was trimmed by 5 bases and V by 6 bases; bases with no gene match: 5. The CDR3 here is CASRRTSGGHNEQFF. Here the CDR3 DNA reads TGTGCCAGCAGACGTACTAGCGGGGGGCACAATGAGCAGTTCTTC.

The rearrangement links TRBV5-1 to TRBJ2-7; 7 bases align to TRBD1. Trimming cost V 3 bases and J 0 bases; bases outside gene matches: 9. CDR1 and CDR2 from the germline V gene are SGHRS and YFSETQ. The CDR3 totals 16 residues. The CDR3 sequence is CASSSRVRQGSYEQYF. In DNA, the CDR3 is TGCGCCAGCAGCTCCAGAGTTCGACAGGGCTCCTACGAGCAGTACTTC.

CDR3 protein: CASSERQGKYEQYF. The CDR3 nucleotides read TGCGCCAGCAGCGAAAGACAGGGGAAGTACGAGCAGTACTTC. This chain connects TRBV4-3 to TRBJ2-7; 8 nucleotides align to TRBD1. The CDR3 is 14 residues long. J was trimmed by 4 bases and V by 5 bases; bases with no gene match: 7. The germline V gene encodes CDR1 LGHNA and CDR2 YSLEER.

There are a few counts of this clonotype. This chain connects TRBV4-3 to TRBJ2-3; D not certain. The germline V gene has CDR1 LGHNA and CDR2 YSLEER. The CDR3 totals 13 residues. Trimming cost V 0 bases and J 11 bases, with 12 bases left between them. DNA of the CDR3: TGCGCCAGCAGCCAAGATCCCCGGCGAGTGCAGTATTTT. Translating it yields CASSQDPRRVQYF.

Note on this clonotype: At one boundary the junction diverges from the germline segment, which might be a read error. CDR3 coding DNA: TGCGCCGGCAGCCAAGCTACCTACAATGAGCAGTTCTTC. Residues: CAGSQATYNEQFF. This sequence joins TRBV4-3 and TRBJ2-1; D is undetermined. The CDR3 sequence is 13 residues long. Germline-derived CDR1 and CDR2 are LGHNA and YSLEER.

V is TRBV10-3 and J is TRBJ1-2; D remains unclear. CDR1 is ENHRY and CDR2 is SYGVKD in the germline V gene. This CDR3 spans 15 amino acids. V lost 3 bases to trimming and J lost 4 bases, with 15 bases between them. The CDR3 DNA sequence: TGTGCCATCAGTGACCGTTCCCCGGGCGGCTATGGCTACACCTTC. It codes for CAISDRSPGGYGYTF.

This chain uses TRBV6-1 with TRBJ1-2; D gene unclear. Germline CDR1 is MNHNS and CDR2 is SASEGT. Trimming took 0 bases from V and 8 from J, leaving 13 bases between them. The CDR3 is made up of 14 amino acids. The DNA for the CDR3 is TGTGCCAGCAGTGAAGCATCCTGGGGAGAGGGCTACACCTTC. Translating it yields CASSEASWGEGYTF.

The CDR3 region is CASSPRITPYEQYF. In nucleotides, the CDR3 is TGTGCCAGCTCACCACGGATTACGCCCTACGAGCAGTACTTC. V usage is TRBV18 and J usage is TRBJ2-7; D uncertain. The CDR3 totals 14 residues. CDR1 is KGHSH, CDR2 LQKENI, per germline. V was cut by 1 base and J by 2 bases, with 9 bases left in between.

CDR3 DNA: TGTGCCAGCAGTTCCCCGGGACGTGGAATCTCGGATGGCTACACCTTC. Its translation: CASSSPGRGISDGYTF. The chain couples TRBV6-2 or TRBV6-3 to TRBJ1-2; D might be TRBD1 (5 bases). Germline V lookup: CDR1 MNHEY, CDR2 SVGEGT. This CDR3 region has 16 residues. V gave up 4 bases and J gave up 6 bases, with 21 bases separating them.

The chain is built from TRBV4-3 and TRBJ1-6; 7 nucleotides agree with TRBD1. The CDR3 is made up of 19 amino acids. J lost 7 bases, V lost 0 bases, and 15 bases had no gene match. Looked up from germline, CDR1 is LGHNA and CDR2 is YSLEER. The CDR3 bases are TGCGCCAGCAGCCAAGATATCGGGAGGGGGCGAAACACGAATTCACCCCTCCACTTT. Translated: CASSQDIGRGRNTNSPLHF.

The chain combines TRBV29-1 with TRBJ2-5, with TRBD2 as a possible D gene (5 bases). The CDR3 runs to 11 residues. Trimming shortened V by 0 bases and J by 11 bases, and 10 bases separated the two germline ends. CDR1 is SQVTM and CDR2 is ANQGSEA in the germline V gene. The CDR3 sequence: CSVEDRWEQYF. Written as DNA, the CDR3 is TGCAGCGTTGAAGATCGGTGGGAGCAGTACTTC.

This chain uses TRBV29-1 with TRBJ1-2; D gene unclear. The CDR3 has 14 amino acids. In germline, CDR1 is SQVTM, CDR2 ANQGSEA. Trimming stripped 4 bases from V and 5 bases from J, with 17 bases between. CDR3 sequence: CSVASAGLGYGYTF. In DNA, the CDR3 is TGCAGCGTTGCTTCGGCGGGCCTGGGGTATGGCTACACCTTC. Based on the CDR3 plus reference TRBV29-1 and TRBJ1-2, the full variable domain is SAVISQKPSRDICQRGTSLTIQCQVDSQVTMMFWYRQQPGQSLTLIATANQGSEATYESGFVIDKFPISRPNLTFSTLTVSNMSPEDSSIYLCSVASAGLGYGYTFGSGTRLTVV.

The chain combines TRBV7-9 with TRBJ2-7; D may be TRBD2 (6 bases). The ends were cut back, 1 base at V and 5 bases at J, with 12 bases in the middle. Germline V gives CDR1 SEHNR, CDR2 FQNEAQ (reference sequence). The CDR3 runs 14 residues. CDR3 nucleotides: TGTGCCAGCAGCTTAGTAGGAGGGTCTGACGAGCAGTACTTC. This sequence encodes CASSLVGGSDEQYF.

This sequence joins TRBV7-9 and TRBJ2-1, with D possibly matching TRBD2 (5 bases). This CDR3 is 13 amino acids long. CDR1 and CDR2 from the germline V gene are SEHNR and FQNEAQ (reference sequence). V lost 1 base to trimming and J lost 8 bases, with 9 bases between them. The CDR3 nucleotides are TGTGCCAGCAGCTTAGGAGCGGTCGATGAGCAGTTCTTC. This sequence encodes CASSLGAVDEQFF.

The J gene is TRBJ2-7, the V gene TRBV10-3; D uncertain. CDR1 and CDR2 (germline): ENHRY, SYGVKD. With 4 bases removed from V and 4 bases from J, the gap between germline ends came to 5 bases. CDR3 size: 11 residues. CDR3 loop: CAISARYEQYF. For the CDR3, the DNA is TGTGCCATCAGTGCGAGATACGAGCAGTACTTC.

In the case of this clonotype: A read error may produce the germline difference seen at one junction end. The genes are TRBV2 and TRBJ2-2, with D perhaps being TRBD1 or TRBD2 (5 bases each). The CDR3 has 14 residues. Germline V gene lookup returns CDR1 SNHLY and CDR2 FYNNEI. CDR3 coding DNA: TGTGCCAGCAGGGGACCTATGCGGTCCGGGGAACTGTTTTTT. It codes for CASRGPMRSGELFF.

This chain links TRBV4-3 with TRBJ1-5; a weak D match, TRBD1 (5 bases). Looked up from germline, CDR1 is LGHNA and CDR2 is YSLEER. The CDR3 has 17 amino acids. V shed 0 bases and J shed 2 bases, with 14 bases lying between them. The CDR3 coding sequence is TGCGCCAGCAGCCAAGAGTATCCAGGGCGAGGCAATCAGCCCCAGCATTTT. Protein sequence: CASSQEYPGRGNQPQHF.

V usage is TRBV13 and J usage is TRBJ1-1; unclear D gene. V lost 0 bases to trimming and J lost 7 bases, with 12 bases between them. Per germline, CDR1 PRHDT and CDR2 FYEKMQ (reference sequence). The CDR3 loop spans 14 amino acids. The CDR3, as DNA: TGTGCCAGCAGCTTAGGCCTAGGAGGCGGTGAAGCTTTCTTT. Translation: CASSLGLGGGEAFF.

The chain employs TRBV6-2 or TRBV6-3 and TRBJ2-3; D uncertain. The CDR3 loop spans 12 amino acids. V was shortened by 5 bases and J by 8 bases, with 11 bases between the two germline ends. Per germline, CDR1 MNHEY and CDR2 SVGEGT. The CDR3 region has the DNA TGTGCCAGCAGTAAGGCTACCGCTACGCAGTATTTT. Encoded protein: CASSKATATQYF.